This TCR beta chain comes out of a study of liver allograft versus peripheral blood T cells. Overall study context: Recipients' peripheral blood T cell receptor repertoires were compared with those in transplanted livers. Study-level points and caveats: Peripheral blood T cell receptor repertoires reportedly differed from those found within liver allografts.

CDR1 and CDR2 from the germline V gene are LNHDA and SQIVND (reference sequence). The CDR3 totals 11 residues. As concerns this clonotype: Antigen unknown. This sequence may be a read error, since a much larger clone differs from it by one base.

In TCRdb, the reads were re-called with MiXCR into one record per CDR3 protein. The sample lists approximately 15,000 distinct CDR3 sequences, more than 20% occurring once. The V and J genes are TRBV19 and TRBJ1-2; D gene uncertain. The clonotype originates from a human patient who had a liver transplant. Some T cells may be provided by the graft donor. The CDR3 coding sequence is TGTGCCAGTAGTACATTCTATAGCTACACCTTC. This encodes CASSTFYSYTF. Complete variable domain (other parts from reference TRBV19 and TRBJ1-2): DGGITQSPKYLFRKEGQNVTLSCEQNLNHDAMYWYRQDPGQGLRLIYYSQIVNDFQKGDIAEGYSVSREKKESFPLTVTSAQKNPTAFYLCASSTFYSYTFGSGTRLTVV.